This T cell receptor beta chain is from a study of identifying expanded T cells in peripheral blood. Whole-study findings and limits: Two-week clone count variance significantly increased as total template count grew. Differentially abundant clones: around 1.2 between replicates, roughly 16 at roughly 2 weeks, approximately 18 at four.

Some clones are missing from TCRdb's copy, which holds only in-frame ones; the method was immunoSEQ multiplex PCR. Found here are 70,000 to 100,000 clones, about nine tenths of them singletons; the top ten hold about 3.9%. Note on this clone: As yet, its antigen is unknown.

Collection occurred without any documented infections or immune events in donors. The receptor's source is a person between 18 and 70 years old in good health. Sequencing was done on a sample of blood.

CDR3 loop: CASNNPLQPQHF. The CDR3 DNA reads as TGTGCCAGCAATAACCCGTTACAGCCCCAGCATTTT. The chain joins TRBV28 to TRBJ1-5, with D uncertain. In germline, CDR1 is MDHEN, CDR2 SYDVKM. With 7 bases removed from V and 7 bases from J, the gap between germline ends came to 11 bases. The CDR3 is 12 residues long.